This T cell receptor beta chain was sequenced during a study of blood T cell repertoires in COVID-19. Background on the study: The study drew acute and convalescent COVID-19 samples from the United States, Italy and Spain.

Under the authors' procedure: Reference gene primer amplification gave nucleated cell count estimates. Clones were read by immunoSEQ multiplex PCR, and TCRdb kept only the in-frame ones, dropping some. The V and J calls and clone size come from that table; D and trimming were worked out from the DNA. Of around 310,000 clones listed, 90% are singletons. In Seattle, patients joined the study during active infection and were tracked longitudinally. Material for sequencing was peripheral blood. The clonotype comes from a middle-aged woman with COVID-19, enrolled during active disease.

This chain's CDR3 is CASSVGGGLDTQYF. DNA for the CDR3: TGTGCCAGCTCTGTCGGGGGGGGCCTAGATACGCAGTATTTT. This chain links TRBV18 with TRBJ2-3, with 8 bases fitting TRBD2. Germline lookup yields CDR1 KGHSH and CDR2 LQKENI. This CDR3 has 14 residues. The V segment lost 6 bases and the J segment 5 bases; nucleotides outside the gene matches: 7. Full variable domain (missing parts from reference TRBV18 and TRBJ2-3): NAGVMQNPRHLVRRRGQEARLRCSPMKGHSHVYWYRQLPEEGLKFMVYLQKENIIDESGMPKERFSAEFPKEGPSILRIQQVVRGDSAAYFCASSVGGGLDTQYFGPGTRLTVL.